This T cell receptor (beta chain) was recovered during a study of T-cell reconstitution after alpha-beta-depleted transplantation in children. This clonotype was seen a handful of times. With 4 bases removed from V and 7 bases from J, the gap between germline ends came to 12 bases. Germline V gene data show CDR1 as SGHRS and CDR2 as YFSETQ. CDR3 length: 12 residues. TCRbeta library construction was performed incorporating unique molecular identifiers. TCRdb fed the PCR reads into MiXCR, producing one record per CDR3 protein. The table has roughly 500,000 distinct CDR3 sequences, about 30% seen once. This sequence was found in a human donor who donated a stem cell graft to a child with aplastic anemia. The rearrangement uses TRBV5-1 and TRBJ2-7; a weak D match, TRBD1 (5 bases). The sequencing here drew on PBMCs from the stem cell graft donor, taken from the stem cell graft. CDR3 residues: CASSLSHREQYF. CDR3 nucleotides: TGCGCCAGCAGCCTTTCTCACAGGGAGCAGTACTTC.